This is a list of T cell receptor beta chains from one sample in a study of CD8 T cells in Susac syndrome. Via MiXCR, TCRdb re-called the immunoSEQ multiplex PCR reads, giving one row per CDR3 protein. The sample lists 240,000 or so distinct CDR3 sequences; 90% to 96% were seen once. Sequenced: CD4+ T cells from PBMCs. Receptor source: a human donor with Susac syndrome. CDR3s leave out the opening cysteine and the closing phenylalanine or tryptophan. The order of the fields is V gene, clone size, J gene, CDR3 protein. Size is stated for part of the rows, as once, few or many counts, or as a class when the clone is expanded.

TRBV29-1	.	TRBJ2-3	SSMRAQGTDTQY
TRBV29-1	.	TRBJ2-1	SVVYNFDNEQF
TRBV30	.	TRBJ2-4	AWSVAASGTNIQY
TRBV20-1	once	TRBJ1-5	SARVGINQPQH
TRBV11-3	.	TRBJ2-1	ASLGQAPYNEQF
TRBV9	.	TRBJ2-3	ASSVGAGFAADTQY
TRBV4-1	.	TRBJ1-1	ASSHIQSRLNTEAF
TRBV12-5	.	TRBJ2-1	ASGPGQSSYNEQF
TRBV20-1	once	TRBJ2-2	SAIIYDTGELF
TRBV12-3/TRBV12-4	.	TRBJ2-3	ASTTPSAYADTQY
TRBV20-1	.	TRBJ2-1	SARGAYNEQF
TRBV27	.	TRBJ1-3	ASSPWNSNSGNTIY
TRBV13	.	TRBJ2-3	ASSLYPDTQY
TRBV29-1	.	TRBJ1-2	SVTPRGALSAGYT
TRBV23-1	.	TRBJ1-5	ASTPGRDRDSNQPQH
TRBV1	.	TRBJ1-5	TSSQDFNGYQPQH
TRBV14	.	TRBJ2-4	ASSQEAGAKNIQY
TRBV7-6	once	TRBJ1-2	ASSPLRDEGDYT
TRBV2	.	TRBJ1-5	ASRDGYRGQPQH
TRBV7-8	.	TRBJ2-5	ASSLGPSETQY
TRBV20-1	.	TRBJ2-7	SAHQQGSYEQY
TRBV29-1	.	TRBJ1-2	SVSQRLANYGYT
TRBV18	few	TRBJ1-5	ASSLGQVGNQPQH
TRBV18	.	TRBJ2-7	ASSPRTGATWEQY
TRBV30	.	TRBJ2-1	AWSVLAGSNEQF
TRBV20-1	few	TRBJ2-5	SARLGETQY
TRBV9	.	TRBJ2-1	ASSTTRPGDRNEQF
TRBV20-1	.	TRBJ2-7	SVTGTGGYEQY
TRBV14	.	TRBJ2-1	ASSRELAGGNEQF
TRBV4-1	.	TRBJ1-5	ASRDRGSNQPQH
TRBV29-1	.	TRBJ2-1	SFYRGGNEQF
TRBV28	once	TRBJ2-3	ALSPRGRGTDTQY
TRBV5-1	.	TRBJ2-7	ASRPTSGPPYEQY
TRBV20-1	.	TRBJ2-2	SARLAGGAGELF
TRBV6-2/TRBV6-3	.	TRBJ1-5	ASSSTGQNQPQH
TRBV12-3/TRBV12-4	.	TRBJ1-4	ASSSARAKLF
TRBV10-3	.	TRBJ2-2	AISGSGTGNTGELF
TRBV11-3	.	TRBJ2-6	ASSLARQGMYGANVLT
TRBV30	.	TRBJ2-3	AWMTHGTDTQY
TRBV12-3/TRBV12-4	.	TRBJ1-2	ASSLAGRDYGYT
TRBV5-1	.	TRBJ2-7	ASSLGPSEQY
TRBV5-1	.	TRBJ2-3	ASRQVVQGRTDTQY
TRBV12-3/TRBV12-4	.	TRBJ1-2	ASSWTGGNYGYT
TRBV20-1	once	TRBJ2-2	SARFWTGPGELF
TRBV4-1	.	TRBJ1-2	ASSQRGPPGGYT
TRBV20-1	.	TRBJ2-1	SAGPGQGARNEQF
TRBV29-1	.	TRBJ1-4	SVARVTNEKLF